These T cell receptor beta chains were read from a single sample in a study of CD8 T cells in ankylosing spondylitis. TCRdb fed the 5' RACE reads into MiXCR, producing one record per CDR3 protein. The sample shows hundreds of thousands of distinct CDR3 sequences, approximately 10% of them seen only once. The sample taken for sequencing was blood, either unsorted or a sorted T cell fraction (not recorded which). The receptors stem from a male donor with ankylosing spondylitis. The CDR3 runs from the conserved cysteine through the conserved F or W. Fields, in order: V gene, J gene, CDR3 protein.

>TRBV20-1|TRBJ2-5
CSTWGRDSSQETQYF
>TRBV7-8|TRBJ2-3
CASSFHPLTDTQYF
>TRBV12-3/TRBV12-4|TRBJ1-1
CASSPREGYTEAFF
>TRBV6-5|TRBJ2-1
CASSSSGGPGYNEQFF
>TRBV12-3/TRBV12-4|TRBJ1-2
CASRLDLTDRGYTF
>TRBV6-2/TRBV6-3|TRBJ1-1
CASSDPGRTNTEAFF
>TRBV20-1|TRBJ2-7
CSAREGGSAQYF
>TRBV10-3|TRBJ2-3
CAISDISGPDTQYF
>TRBV29-1|TRBJ2-7
CSADTGTGGNEQYF
>TRBV29-1|TRBJ1-1
CSALTGTSGEAFF
>TRBV2|TRBJ2-1
CASRVLAGSYNEQFF
>TRBV4-2|TRBJ2-5
CASSQDRGRYQETQYF
>TRBV4-1|TRBJ1-4
CASSQASEKLFF
>TRBV6-2/TRBV6-3|TRBJ1-5
CASSYRGAKLGSNQPQHF
>TRBV11-3|TRBJ2-7
CASSPKGTGTYEQYF